This TCR beta chain was obtained from a study of T cells after yellow fever vaccination. In this sample, this clonotype turned up many times. V dropped 4 bases and J dropped 7; count of bases not matched to a gene: 6. Germline V CDR1 and CDR2: SNHLY, FYNNEI. The CDR3 has 14 amino acids. Template switching with 5'RACE generated the TCR cDNA and added a universal primer site and UMIs. TCRdb analysed the 5' RACE reads with MiXCR anew, one entry per CDR3 protein. The sample holds some 70,000 distinct CDR3 sequences, approximately 6.1% seen once. The sequence was obtained from a man younger than 30 who received the YFV17D yellow fever vaccine. This chain joins TRBV2 and TRBJ2-1; 8 bases agree with TRBD1. The material sequenced was CD8+ T cells sorted from PBMCs, taken about 41 days after the first yellow fever vaccination. The CDR3 DNA sequence: TGTGCCAGCAGTGGCAGGGGGCCATCAAATGAGCAGTTCTTC. This sequence encodes CASSGRGPSNEQFF.